This entry lists 22 T cell receptor beta chains sequenced from one sample in a study of CD8+ T cells in alopecia areata. Treatment in this sample: oral pan-JAK inhibitor, 5-10 mg twice daily. The authors extracted RNA and reverse transcribed it into cDNA as the sequencing template. Sequencing was performed with immunoSEQ multiplex PCR; in TCRdb, only in-frame clones are kept and a portion is missing. The sample contains some 200,000 clones, 40% to 45% of which appear only once. Sequencing was performed on CD4+ T cells sorted from blood, taken at roughly week 36, from a patient treated with tofacitinib. These receptors were taken from a human donor with alopecia areata.

This clone has only a few counts. The chain employs TRBV7-2 and TRBJ2-3; TRBD2 agrees at 8 bases. The J segment lost 3 bases and the V segment lost 4 bases, leaving 9 bases of the junction unmatched. Germline V lookup: CDR1 SGHTA, CDR2 FQGNSA. The CDR3 runs to 16 residues. CDR3 amino acids: CASSSTVTSGTDTQYF. CDR3 nucleotides: TGTGCCAGCAGCTCGACTGTAACTAGCGGAACAGATACGCAGTATTTT.

This clone has a handful of counts. Other DNA sequences from this sample encode an identical CDR3 as well. The chain combines TRBV7-2 with TRBJ2-7, with D hard to call. Germline V lookup: CDR1 SGHTA, CDR2 FQGNSA. Deletions cut 0 bases from V and 6 bases from J, with 6 bases between. The CDR3 covers 12 residues. The CDR3 loop is CASSLAMGEQYF. The CDR3 bases are TGTGCCAGCAGCTTAGCCATGGGCGAGCAGTACTTC.

This clone was seen only a few times. CDR3 DNA sequence: TGTGCCAGCAGTCAGTGGACAGGGGGCAACACTGAAGCTTTCTTT. It yields the protein CASSQWTGGNTEAFF. The chain recombines TRBV27 with TRBJ1-1, with 11 bases that match TRBD1. CDR3 length: 15 amino acids. Germline V CDR1 and CDR2: MNHEY, SMNVEV (reference sequence). J was trimmed by 2 bases and V by 5 bases; bases with no gene match: 4.

The chain combines TRBV18 with TRBJ1-2; tentative D call: TRBD1 (5 bases). Germline V gives CDR1 KGHSH, CDR2 LQKENI. The ends were cut back, 2 bases at V and 4 bases at J, with 17 bases in the middle. The length of the CDR3 is 16 residues. As DNA, the CDR3 is TGTGCCAGCTCACCATGGGGCAGGGAACTCAGCTATGGCTACACCTTC. Its protein product is CASSPWGRELSYGYTF.

The V call is TRBV6-6, the J call TRBJ1-1; D is uncertain. V was clipped by 6 bases and J by 12 bases, with 14 bases between them. This CDR3 has 11 residues. CDR1 MNHNY and CDR2 SVGAGI come from the germline V gene (reference sequence). CDR3 nucleotide sequence: TGTGCCAGCAGCCTCGTCCCGTACTCTTTCTTT. Protein sequence: CASSLVPYSFF.

The chain couples TRBV4-3 to TRBJ1-2; no clear D. V lost 0 bases and J 1 base, leaving 3 bases between the germline ends. The CDR3 is made up of 13 amino acids. CDR1 is LGHNA, CDR2 YSLEER, per germline. The chain's CDR3 is CASSQDRNYGYTF. As DNA, the CDR3 is TGCGCCAGCAGCCAAGATCGTAACTATGGCTACACCTTC.

J is TRBJ2-5 and V is TRBV7-9, with 7 bases lining up with TRBD2. The CDR3 has 15 amino acids. J lost 5 bases, V lost 3 bases, and 9 bases had no gene match. CDR1 and CDR2 from the germline V gene are SEHNR and FQNEAQ (reference sequence). The CDR3 nucleotides read TGTGCCAGCAGCTTCCCCGGGACTAATATCGAGACCCAGTACTTC. It yields the protein CASSFPGTNIETQYF.

This rearrangement joins TRBV6-6 to TRBJ2-7; D gene ambiguous. The CDR3 contains 15 residues. V gave up 0 bases and J gave up 6 bases, with 15 bases separating them. Germline-derived CDR1 and CDR2 are MNHNY and SVGAGI (reference sequence). The CDR3 sequence: CASSYSLRVAGEQYF. CDR3 DNA: TGTGCCAGCAGTTACTCTCTCCGGGTGGCCGGCGAGCAGTACTTC.

The DNA of the CDR3 is TGTGCCAGTAGGCCGGGACAGAGCACAGATACGCAGTATTTT. Translated: CASRPGQSTDTQYF. The chain combines TRBV19 with TRBJ2-3; 7 bases fit TRBD1. The V segment lost 6 bases and the J segment 0 bases; nucleotides outside the gene matches: 3. The germline V gene encodes CDR1 LNHDA and CDR2 SQIVND (reference sequence). The CDR3 runs to 14 residues.

The sample holds a few counts of this clone. The chain employs TRBV5-1 and TRBJ2-5, with 14 positions matching TRBD2. This CDR3 comprises 18 residues. V lost 4 bases and J lost 4; bases outside the gene matches: 12. Germline CDR1 SGHRS, CDR2 YFSETQ. As DNA, the CDR3 is TGCGCCAGCAGCATAGGGACTAGCGGGAGCCAGGGTAGAGAGACCCAGTACTTC. Translated: CASSIGTSGSQGRETQYF.

This clone was counted only a few times. The chain carries TRBV9 and TRBJ2-1; TRBD2 matches 10 bases. The CDR3 totals 18 residues. Per germline, CDR1 SGDLS and CDR2 YYNGEE. After removal of 0 bases from V and 9 bases from J, the junction contained 15 bases not matched to a gene. In DNA, the CDR3 is TGTGCCAGCAGCGTAGGCCCAGCGGGAGGGGCCCGGATGGGTGAGCAGTTCTTC. Protein sequence: CASSVGPAGGARMGEQFF.

The CDR3 DNA sequence: TGTGCCAGCAGCTTAGCGGACACAGCCTACGAGCAGTACTTC. As protein: CASSLADTAYEQYF. The chain combines TRBV7-9 with TRBJ2-7; a possible D gene is TRBD1 (5 bases). CDR3 size: 14 residues. Per the germline V gene, CDR1 is SEHNR and CDR2 is FQNEAQ (reference sequence). The V and J ends lost 0 bases and 2 bases respectively, with 8 bases between them.

This clone was detected a few times. This sample also contains other DNA sequences that code for the same CDR3. The chain combines TRBV29-1 with TRBJ1-1; D ambiguous. Trimming left V 5 bases short and J 10 bases short, with 11 bases between. CDR3 size: 10 residues. From germline, CDR1 is SQVTM and CDR2 ANQGSEA. CDR3 amino acids: CSVIQMRAFF. The CDR3 nucleotides are TGCAGCGTTATTCAGATGAGAGCTTTCTTT.

J is TRBJ2-1 and V is TRBV5-6; D not certain. The CDR3 covers 14 residues. Germline CDR1 and CDR2: SGHDT and YYEEEE. Trimming stripped 4 bases from V and 0 bases from J, with 8 bases between. CDR3 residues: CASSLRSSYNEQFF. The CDR3 DNA sequence: TGTGCCAGCAGCCTAAGGAGCTCCTACAATGAGCAGTTCTTC.

J is TRBJ2-6 and V is TRBV6-6; tentative D call: TRBD2 (5 bases). The germline V gene encodes CDR1 MNHNY and CDR2 SVGAGI (reference sequence). V shed 6 bases and J shed 2 bases, with 11 bases lying between them. The CDR3 totals 15 residues. The CDR3 region is CASSPDGTGANVLTF. As DNA, the CDR3 is TGTGCCAGCAGCCCGGACGGGACTGGGGCCAACGTCCTGACTTTC.

Regarding this clone: At the DNA level, this CDR3 is encoded by other sequences in the same sample as well. The J gene is TRBJ2-5, the V gene TRBV29-1; D ambiguous. From germline, CDR1 is SQVTM and CDR2 ANQGSEA. The CDR3 consists of 11 residues. V lost 4 bases and J lost 2, with 5 bases in between. CDR3: CSVVRQETQYF. The CDR3 region has the DNA TGCAGCGTTGTTCGGCAAGAGACCCAGTACTTC.

This clone showed up just a few times. CDR3 protein: CASSRVGEEQYF. In DNA, the CDR3 is TGCGCCAGCAGCCGCGTAGGAGAAGAGCAGTACTTC. The V and J genes are TRBV4-3 and TRBJ2-7; D uncertain. Germline CDR1 LGHNA, CDR2 YSLEER. The CDR3 runs to 12 residues. Trimming left V 4 bases short and J 7 bases short, with 11 bases between.

This clone was observed a handful of times. V gene TRBV27 combines with J gene TRBJ1-2, with D unresolved. The CDR3 covers 13 residues. V was shortened by 4 bases and J by 4 bases, with 10 bases between the two germline ends. CDR1 MNHEY and CDR2 SMNVEV come from the germline V gene (reference sequence). The CDR3, as DNA: TGTGCCAGCAGTTCCGGGATGGGCTATGGCTACACCTTC. Protein product: CASSSGMGYGYTF.

Turning to this clone: Other DNA sequences in this specimen translate into the identical CDR3. CDR3: CSVSQGAAYEQYF. The CDR3 coding sequence is TGCAGCGTTTCTCAGGGGGCTGCCTACGAGCAGTACTTC. The V gene is TRBV29-1, the J gene TRBJ2-7; TRBD1 matches at 8 bases. Germline lookup yields CDR1 SQVTM and CDR2 ANQGSEA. CDR3 size: 13 residues. The ends lost 5 bases at V and 2 bases at J; junction bases unmatched: 5.

This clone was seen more than once but under ten times. The J gene is TRBJ2-1, the V gene TRBV29-1, with 9 bases matching TRBD2. The V and J ends lost 6 bases and 0 bases, in that order; junction bases with no gene match: 3. Germline V CDR1 and CDR2: SQVTM, ANQGSEA. CDR3 size: 14 residues. CDR3 sequence (DNA): TGCAGCGTACGACTAGCGGCCTCCTACAATGAGCAGTTCTTC. Its protein is CSVRLAASYNEQFF.

This clone ranks as medium-sized (0.01 to 0.1%). V and J are TRBV30 and TRBJ2-3; the D gene could be TRBD1 or TRBD2 (6 bases each). The CDR3 consists of 16 residues. Germline V gene sequence: CDR1 GTSNPN, CDR2 SVGIG (reference sequence). V was trimmed by 0 bases and J by 6 bases, leaving 19 bases between them. CDR3 bases: TGTGCCTGGAGTGTGTCGCCGGGGGCGGGTTCGGATACGCAGTATTTT. It yields the protein CAWSVSPGAGSDTQYF. Variable domain in full (rest from reference TRBV30 and TRBJ2-3): SQTIHQWPATLVQPVGSPLSLECTVEGTSNPNLYWYRQAAGRGLQLLFYSVGIGQISSEVPQNLSASRPQDRQFILSSKKLLLSDSGFYLCAWSVSPGAGSDTQYFGPGTRLTVL.

The chain joins TRBV7-2 to TRBJ1-1; 7 nucleotides match TRBD1. Unmatched junction bases numbered 9, after V lost 6 bases and J lost 2 bases. The CDR3 contains 15 residues. Germline loops: CDR1 SGHTA, CDR2 FQGNSA. The CDR3 sequence is CASRSQGTANTEAFF. In DNA, the CDR3 is TGTGCCAGCAGAAGTCAGGGGACAGCTAACACTGAAGCTTTCTTT.